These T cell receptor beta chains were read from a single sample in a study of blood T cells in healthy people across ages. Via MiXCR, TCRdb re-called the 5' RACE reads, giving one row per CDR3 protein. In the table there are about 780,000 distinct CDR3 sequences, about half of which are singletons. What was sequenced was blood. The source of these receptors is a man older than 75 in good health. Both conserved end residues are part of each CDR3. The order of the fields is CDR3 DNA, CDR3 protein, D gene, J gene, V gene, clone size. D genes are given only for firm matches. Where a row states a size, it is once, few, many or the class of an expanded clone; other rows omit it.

CDR3nt: TGTGCCAGCAGTACGACAACAAGGGGTTACTCCTACAATGAGCAGTTCTTC
CDR3aa: CASSTTTRGYSYNEQFF
d_gene: -
j_gene: TRBJ2-1
v_gene: TRBV27
abundance: -

CDR3nt: TGTGCCAGCAGCTTAACCGGCCTTGGCGGGAGGGGAGGAGATACGCAGTATTTT
CDR3aa: CASSLTGLGGRGGDTQYF
d_gene: TRBD2
j_gene: TRBJ2-3
v_gene: TRBV7-3
abundance: few

CDR3nt: TGTGCCAGCAGCAAAACCGGTCGGGGGGAGAGTGGCTACACCTTC
CDR3aa: CASSKTGRGESGYTF
d_gene: -
j_gene: TRBJ1-2
v_gene: TRBV14
abundance: -

CDR3nt: TGTGCCAGCAGCCTACTAGGGGCAGCCTACGAGCAGTACTTC
CDR3aa: CASSLLGAAYEQYF
d_gene: -
j_gene: TRBJ2-7
v_gene: TRBV7-2
abundance: -

CDR3nt: TGTGCTAGTGGTTTGGTTCCGGGACACCAGGCGACCTACGAGCAGTACTTC
CDR3aa: CASGLVPGHQATYEQYF
d_gene: -
j_gene: TRBJ2-7
v_gene: TRBV12-5
abundance: -

CDR3nt: TGTGCCAGCACCGAAGGGACTAGCGTCTACGAGCAGTACTTC
CDR3aa: CASTEGTSVYEQYF
d_gene: TRBD2
j_gene: TRBJ2-7
v_gene: TRBV6-2/TRBV6-3
abundance: -

CDR3nt: TGCAGCGTTGAAAATAGCGGGGGACCAAATGAGCAGTACTTC
CDR3aa: CSVENSGGPNEQYF
d_gene: TRBD2
j_gene: TRBJ2-5
v_gene: TRBV29-1
abundance: -

CDR3nt: TGCAGTGCTAGCCACCAGGGGCGAACTGATGTCTACGAGCAGTACTTC
CDR3aa: CSASHQGRTDVYEQYF
d_gene: -
j_gene: TRBJ2-7
v_gene: TRBV20-1
abundance: -

CDR3nt: TGTGCCACGGGAACGGGGTCTCAATGGGACACTGAAGCTTTCTTT
CDR3aa: CATGTGSQWDTEAFF
d_gene: -
j_gene: TRBJ1-1
v_gene: TRBV15
abundance: few

CDR3nt: TGTGCCAGCAGTCCGGGACAGGAACAAGAGACCCAGTACTTC
CDR3aa: CASSPGQEQETQYF
d_gene: TRBD1
j_gene: TRBJ2-5
v_gene: TRBV12-3/TRBV12-4
abundance: many

CDR3nt: TGCAGTGCCCTTAGCGGTTATTCCTACGAGCAGTACTTC
CDR3aa: CSALSGYSYEQYF
d_gene: -
j_gene: TRBJ2-7
v_gene: TRBV20-1
abundance: once

CDR3nt: TGTGCCAGCAGCTTGCTGACAGGGTTCTACGAGCAGTACTTC
CDR3aa: CASSLLTGFYEQYF
d_gene: TRBD1
j_gene: TRBJ2-7
v_gene: TRBV5-6
abundance: -

CDR3nt: TGCGCCAGCAGCCTGGGCCCGGGCAGTGAAAAACTGTTTTTT
CDR3aa: CASSLGPGSEKLFF
d_gene: -
j_gene: TRBJ1-4
v_gene: TRBV5-1
abundance: few

CDR3nt: TGTGCCAGCAGCTTAAGTACGATCCGCGGATGGAGCTCCTACAATGAGCAGTTCTTC
CDR3aa: CASSLSTIRGWSSYNEQFF
d_gene: -
j_gene: TRBJ2-1
v_gene: TRBV7-6
abundance: -

CDR3nt: TGTGCCAGCAGCCAAGGGCCCAACCTCCAAGAGACCCAGTACTTC
CDR3aa: CASSQGPNLQETQYF
d_gene: -
j_gene: TRBJ2-5
v_gene: TRBV7-8
abundance: few

CDR3nt: TGCAGTGCTAGAGTTACTAGCTTGGAGACCCAGTTCTTC
CDR3aa: CSARVTSLETQFF
d_gene: -
j_gene: TRBJ2-1
v_gene: TRBV20-1
abundance: -

CDR3nt: TGTGCCAGCAGCAAAGGGCCCGGGACTAGCGTGAGGAATGAGCAGTTCTTC
CDR3aa: CASSKGPGTSVRNEQFF
d_gene: -
j_gene: TRBJ2-1
v_gene: TRBV21-1
abundance: -

CDR3nt: TGTGCCAGCAGTTATACTAGCGGGTACTACAATGAGCAGTTCTTC
CDR3aa: CASSYTSGYYNEQFF
d_gene: TRBD2
j_gene: TRBJ2-1
v_gene: TRBV6-6
abundance: -

CDR3nt: TGCAGTGCAAACGGCGAGGACAGGGACCTCCTGGAGCAGTACTTC
CDR3aa: CSANGEDRDLLEQYF
d_gene: TRBD1
j_gene: TRBJ2-4
v_gene: TRBV20-1
abundance: -

CDR3nt: TGTGCCATCGGTAAAGGGGCTAATGAGCAGTACTTC
CDR3aa: CAIGKGANEQYF
d_gene: -
j_gene: TRBJ2-5
v_gene: TRBV10-3
abundance: once

CDR3nt: TGCAGTGCTAGACCTCCGGGGAGGGGTGAGCAGTTCTTC
CDR3aa: CSARPPGRGEQFF
d_gene: TRBD2
j_gene: TRBJ2-1
v_gene: TRBV20-1
abundance: few

CDR3nt: TGCGCCAGCAGCCCCAGCCACGGACAGGGCTCCTACGAGCAGTACTTC
CDR3aa: CASSPSHGQGSYEQYF
d_gene: TRBD1
j_gene: TRBJ2-7
v_gene: TRBV4-1
abundance: once

CDR3nt: TGTGCCAGCAGGGACCGATCCGGCTACGAGCAGTACTTC
CDR3aa: CASRDRSGYEQYF
d_gene: -
j_gene: TRBJ2-7
v_gene: TRBV2
abundance: -

CDR3nt: TGTGCCAGCAGGAAAACTCTGGGGGCTTCGGGTGAAAAACTGTTTTTT
CDR3aa: CASRKTLGASGEKLFF
d_gene: -
j_gene: TRBJ1-4
v_gene: TRBV7-9
abundance: few

CDR3nt: TGTGCCAGCAGCCTCGTACTTAGCGGGACCTACAATGAGCAGTTCTTC
CDR3aa: CASSLVLSGTYNEQFF
d_gene: TRBD2
j_gene: TRBJ2-1
v_gene: TRBV7-9
abundance: many

CDR3nt: TGTGCCAGCGCTAGCGGCCTTTACAATGAGCAGTTCTTC
CDR3aa: CASASGLYNEQFF
d_gene: TRBD2
j_gene: TRBJ2-1
v_gene: TRBV24-1
abundance: -

CDR3nt: TGCAGTGCTAAGCGGGATTGGGACAATGAGCAGTTCTTC
CDR3aa: CSAKRDWDNEQFF
d_gene: TRBD2
j_gene: TRBJ2-1
v_gene: TRBV20-1
abundance: few

CDR3nt: TGTGCCAGCAGTAGACAGAGGGGGGTTTGGTTAAGCAATCAGCCCCAGCATTTT
CDR3aa: CASSRQRGVWLSNQPQHF
d_gene: -
j_gene: TRBJ1-5
v_gene: TRBV12-3/TRBV12-4
abundance: -

CDR3nt: TGTGCCAGCAATCCCTCGGACAGGACCTATGGCTACACCTTC
CDR3aa: CASNPSDRTYGYTF
d_gene: TRBD1
j_gene: TRBJ1-2
v_gene: TRBV6-2/TRBV6-3
abundance: few

CDR3nt: TGTGCCAGCAGTTTATTAGTCAGGGGGCCCTATGGCTACACCTTC
CDR3aa: CASSLLVRGPYGYTF
d_gene: TRBD1
j_gene: TRBJ1-2
v_gene: TRBV28
abundance: -

CDR3nt: TGCAGCGGCCGACCGACAGCAGATACGCAGTATTTT
CDR3aa: CSGRPTADTQYF
d_gene: -
j_gene: TRBJ2-3
v_gene: TRBV29-1
abundance: many

CDR3nt: TGTGTCAGCAGTTTCCTGACATCCCACCAGCCCCAGCATTTT
CDR3aa: CVSSFLTSHQPQHF
d_gene: -
j_gene: TRBJ1-5
v_gene: TRBV28
abundance: -

CDR3nt: TGTGCCAGCAGCGTAGGAAGGGGATTCTCTGGGGCCAACGTCCTGACTTTC
CDR3aa: CASSVGRGFSGANVLTF
d_gene: -
j_gene: TRBJ2-6
v_gene: TRBV9
abundance: -

CDR3nt: TGTGCCAGCAGCTTAAGGACTAGCGGGAGTGAGTACGAGCAGTACTTC
CDR3aa: CASSLRTSGSEYEQYF
d_gene: TRBD2
j_gene: TRBJ2-7
v_gene: TRBV7-2
abundance: few

CDR3nt: TGCAGTGCTAGAGATACGGGGGCCTCCTACAATGAGCAGTACTTC
CDR3aa: CSARDTGASYNEQYF
d_gene: -
j_gene: TRBJ2-5
v_gene: TRBV20-1
abundance: -

CDR3nt: TGTGCCAGCAGCGTAGCTCTAGCGCAAGAGACCCAGTACTTC
CDR3aa: CASSVALAQETQYF
d_gene: -
j_gene: TRBJ2-5
v_gene: TRBV9
abundance: -

CDR3nt: TGTGCCAGCAGCCAAGAGGCGACAGGCACAGATACGCAGTATTTT
CDR3aa: CASSQEATGTDTQYF
d_gene: -
j_gene: TRBJ2-3
v_gene: TRBV3-1
abundance: -

CDR3nt: TGTGCCAGCAGTTACTCCGCAGGGGGTAGCTATGAGCAGTTCTTC
CDR3aa: CASSYSAGGSYEQFF
d_gene: TRBD1
j_gene: TRBJ2-1
v_gene: TRBV6-5
abundance: -

CDR3nt: TGTGCCAGCAGTTTAGTGGTAGGCCAAGAGACCCAGTACTTC
CDR3aa: CASSLVVGQETQYF
d_gene: -
j_gene: TRBJ2-5
v_gene: TRBV28
abundance: few

CDR3nt: TGCGCCAGCAGAGGAGGGGCCGGGGAGCTGTTTTTT
CDR3aa: CASRGGAGELFF
d_gene: -
j_gene: TRBJ2-2
v_gene: TRBV5-1
abundance: -

CDR3nt: TGCAGCGTTGACGCGGGAGTCAAAAATGAGCAGTTCTTC
CDR3aa: CSVDAGVKNEQFF
d_gene: TRBD2
j_gene: TRBJ2-1
v_gene: TRBV29-1
abundance: few

CDR3nt: TGCGCCAGAAAGGACAGGTTTGATCAGCCCCAGCATTTT
CDR3aa: CARKDRFDQPQHF
d_gene: TRBD1
j_gene: TRBJ1-5
v_gene: TRBV5-1
abundance: -

CDR3nt: TGCAGCGTTGAAGGGTACAATGAGCAGTTCTTC
CDR3aa: CSVEGYNEQFF
d_gene: -
j_gene: TRBJ2-1
v_gene: TRBV29-1
abundance: few

CDR3nt: TGTGCCAGCTCACCAACAGGGGTCCTTGGGTACGAGCAGTACTTC
CDR3aa: CASSPTGVLGYEQYF
d_gene: TRBD1
j_gene: TRBJ2-7
v_gene: TRBV18
abundance: -

CDR3nt: TGCGCCAGCAGCCCCAATACCGCTAGGGGGACCCAGTACTTC
CDR3aa: CASSPNTARGTQYF
d_gene: -
j_gene: TRBJ2-5
v_gene: TRBV5-1
abundance: -

CDR3nt: TGTGTCAGCAGGAAAGAAGGGACCTTCACAGATACGCAGTATTTT
CDR3aa: CVSRKEGTFTDTQYF
d_gene: -
j_gene: TRBJ2-3
v_gene: TRBV12-3/TRBV12-4
abundance: -

CDR3nt: TGCAGTGCAACTCAAACTAGCGGGGATCGCTACGAGCAGTACTTC
CDR3aa: CSATQTSGDRYEQYF
d_gene: TRBD2
j_gene: TRBJ2-7
v_gene: TRBV20-1
abundance: once